A selection of T cell receptor beta chains follows, all from one sample in a study of Tregs in tolerant kidney transplant recipients. Assay: immunoSEQ multiplex PCR; the TCRdb copy retains only in-frame clones and omits some. The table records some 90,000 clones, around nine tenths of them present only once. Sequencing was performed on CD8+ T cells from blood. The origin of the receptors is a human donor in good health. Each CDR3 is given without its conserved first and last residue.

j_gene	v_gene	CDR3aa
TRBJ2-5	TRBV4-1	ASSQRGGVKETQY
TRBJ2-1	TRBV19	ASRGTSGRHEQF
TRBJ2-1	TRBV7-9	ASSPFGQGFHNEQF
TRBJ2-2	TRBV10-3	AISDGGGTGELF
TRBJ2-5	TRBV25-1	ASRRGWDGQETQY
TRBJ2-7	TRBV7-6	ASSLGESYEQY
TRBJ1-1	TRBV19	ASSPGTANTEAF
TRBJ2-3	TRBV9	ASSPRGGGAQDTQY
TRBJ2-2	TRBV7-9	ASSLGQGTGELF
TRBJ2-5	TRBV29-1	SVETQMRVN
TRBJ2-7	TRBV27	ASSKQGARGEQY
TRBJ2-7	TRBV27	ASSFARGRYEQY
TRBJ1-3	TRBV7-3	ASSPPPGQRLGNTIY
TRBJ2-7	TRBV7-9	ASSLEAGGVYEQY
TRBJ1-1	TRBV5-1	ASSWTRTDIEAF
TRBJ1-1	TRBV28	ASSYVKNTEAF
TRBJ2-7	TRBV5-4	ASSARDEQY
TRBJ2-1	TRBV27	ASSLDTGAADEQF
TRBJ2-7	TRBV27	ASSFGITYEQY
TRBJ1-1	TRBV27	ASLPSPNTEAF
TRBJ1-1	TRBV9	ASSPPRRLNTEAF
TRBJ2-5	TRBV7-9	ASSLGGQGQETQY
TRBJ2-2	TRBV7-9	ASSPLRFRETNTGELF
TRBJ2-5	TRBV30	AWSDGVPQY
TRBJ1-6	TRBV18	ASSPPESSYNSPLH
TRBJ1-5	TRBV27	ASSLARGGSQPQH
TRBJ1-1	TRBV7-9	ASTQIALNTEAF
TRBJ2-2	TRBV27	ASTPSTGELF
TRBJ1-2	TRBV6-5	ASSPGGPGYGYT
TRBJ2-1	TRBV30	AWTPDSPEQF
TRBJ1-6	TRBV11-2	ASSLVSGVGRPLSSPLH
TRBJ1-1	TRBV7-9	ASSSMTGGMNAF
TRBJ2-5	TRBV9	ASSAQGAGETQY
TRBJ2-3	TRBV6-5	ASGGGGDTDTQY
TRBJ1-6	TRBV5-1	ASSSQLRKGQGSPLH
TRBJ2-7	TRBV18	ASSPRRSGTGAYEQY
TRBJ2-5	TRBV7-9	ASSFKRGASGGVRETQY
TRBJ2-3	TRBV29-1	SANGRVTDTQY
TRBJ1-5	TRBV27	ASRPAGVGNQPQH
TRBJ2-3	TRBV11-2	ASSLRLAGSGVTQY
TRBJ1-6	TRBV9	ASSVDGRGGSPLH
TRBJ1-2	TRBV30	AWSLAYGYT
TRBJ1-1	TRBV7-9	ASSLGGPEAF
TRBJ2-3	TRBV7-3	ASSLGGSGDTQY
TRBJ2-3	TRBV12-5	ASGLPRTGLYTDTQY
TRBJ2-4	TRBV4-1	ASSQDRPGENIQY
TRBJ2-1	TRBV5-1	ASSLRETSYNEQF
TRBJ2-2	TRBV4-2	ASSQAGTSGGELF
TRBJ1-1	TRBV5-1	ASSSAAGLLNTEAF
TRBJ1-1	TRBV4-2	ASSRSRDRTEAF
TRBJ2-1	TRBV27	ASSSTPGLAGGRGSYNEQF
NA	TRBV2	AGTGQGNSYEQY
TRBJ2-4	TRBV7-9	ASSPSRASVDIQY
TRBJ1-6	TRBV5-5	ASSSNLDTYNSPLH
TRBJ2-7	TRBV21-1	ASSSPTQGTSGRGSYEQY
TRBJ2-7	TRBV13	ASSLASEQY